The clone carrying this T cell receptor beta chain was counted a single time. This entry belongs to a study of immune heterogeneity within non-small cell lung tumors. This CDR3 spans 14 amino acids. V was cut by 4 bases and J by 3 bases, with 13 bases left in between. Germline CDR1 SQVTM, CDR2 ANQGSEA. Amplifying TCR beta CDR3 involved multiplex PCR carried out with 32 V and 13 J primers. TCRdb re-called the multiplex PCR reads with MiXCR, one entry per CDR3 protein. The sample has thousands of distinct CDR3 sequences; approximately 50% are singletons. As template, the study used bulk tumor genomic DNA at about 550 ng per sample. Collection of several biopsies per primary tumor, spaced far apart, took place during surgery. Samples came from untreated patients having curative surgery for newly diagnosed non-small cell lung cancer.

The chain carries TRBV29-1 and TRBJ2-1; D tentatively fits TRBD1 or TRBD2 (5 bases each). This TCR was sampled from a man in his fifties or sixties with non-small cell lung cancer. The sample taken for sequencing was lung tumor tissue. CDR3 region: CSVVRGVNYNEQFF. The CDR3 DNA reads TGCAGCGTTGTCAGAGGGGTCAACTACAATGAGCAGTTCTTC.